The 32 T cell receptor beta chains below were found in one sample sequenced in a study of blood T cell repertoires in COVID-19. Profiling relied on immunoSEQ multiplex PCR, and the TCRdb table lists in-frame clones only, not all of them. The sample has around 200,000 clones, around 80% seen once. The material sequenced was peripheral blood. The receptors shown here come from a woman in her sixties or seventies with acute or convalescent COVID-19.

CDR3: CASSSGQGRGEQYF. Written as DNA, the CDR3 is TGTGCCAGCAGTTCGGGACAGGGAAGAGGCGAGCAGTACTTC. The chain combines TRBV27 with TRBJ2-7, with 9 bases aligning to TRBD1. V shed 4 bases and J 6 bases; nucleotides not matched to a gene: 7. Looked up from germline, CDR1 is MNHEY and CDR2 is SMNVEV (reference sequence). This CDR3 comprises 14 residues.

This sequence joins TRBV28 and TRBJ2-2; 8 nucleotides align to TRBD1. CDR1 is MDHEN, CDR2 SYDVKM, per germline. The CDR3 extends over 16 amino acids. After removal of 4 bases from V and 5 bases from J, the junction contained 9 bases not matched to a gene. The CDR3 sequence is CASSSPGQDTTGELFF. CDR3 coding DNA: TGTGCCAGCAGTTCACCGGGACAGGACACAACCGGGGAGCTGTTTTTT.

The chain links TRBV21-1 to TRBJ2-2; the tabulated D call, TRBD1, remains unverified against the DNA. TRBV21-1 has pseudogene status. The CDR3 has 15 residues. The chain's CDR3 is CASSKEGDNTGELFF. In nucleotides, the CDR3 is TGTGCCAGCAGCAAAGAGGGGGATAACACCGGGGAGCTGTTTTTT.

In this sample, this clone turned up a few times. For the CDR3, the DNA is TGTGCCAGCAGTCCCCCCGGAAATGGGGCGGAGACCCAGTACTTC. Its protein is CASSPPGNGAETQYF. The V gene is TRBV6-5, the J gene TRBJ2-5; a possible D gene is TRBD1 (5 bases). The CDR3 loop spans 15 amino acids. The V gene lost 5 bases and the J gene lost 5 bases, with 18 bases spanning the gap. Germline V gene lookup returns CDR1 MNHEY and CDR2 SVGAGI.

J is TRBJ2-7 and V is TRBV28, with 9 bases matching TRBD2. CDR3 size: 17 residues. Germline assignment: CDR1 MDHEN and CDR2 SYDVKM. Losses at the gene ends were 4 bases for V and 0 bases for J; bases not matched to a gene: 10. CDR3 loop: CASSYALAGLSSYEQYF. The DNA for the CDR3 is TGTGCCAGCAGTTACGCTCTAGCGGGGCTGTCCTCCTACGAGCAGTACTTC.

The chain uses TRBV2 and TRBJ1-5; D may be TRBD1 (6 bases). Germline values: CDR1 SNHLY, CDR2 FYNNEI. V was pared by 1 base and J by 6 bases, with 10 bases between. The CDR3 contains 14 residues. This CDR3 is CASSEVRGSQPQHF. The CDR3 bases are TGTGCCAGCAGTGAAGTCAGGGGTAGTCAGCCCCAGCATTTT.

In nucleotides, the CDR3 is TGCGCCAGCAGCTTGGAGGACAGGGGGAATTCACCCCTCCACTTT. As protein: CASSLEDRGNSPLHF. The chain couples TRBV5-1 to TRBJ1-6, with 10 bases identical to TRBD1. The CDR3 totals 15 residues. Per the germline V gene, CDR1 is SGHRS and CDR2 is YFSETQ. V was pared by 0 bases and J by 7 bases, with 1 base of the junction left unmatched.

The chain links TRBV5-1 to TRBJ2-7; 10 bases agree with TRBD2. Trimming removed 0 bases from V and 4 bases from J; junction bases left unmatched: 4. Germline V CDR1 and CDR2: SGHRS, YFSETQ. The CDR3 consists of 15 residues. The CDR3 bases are TGCGCCAGCAGCTTGGCCGGGACTAGCGTATACGAGCAGTACTTC. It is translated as CASSLAGTSVYEQYF.

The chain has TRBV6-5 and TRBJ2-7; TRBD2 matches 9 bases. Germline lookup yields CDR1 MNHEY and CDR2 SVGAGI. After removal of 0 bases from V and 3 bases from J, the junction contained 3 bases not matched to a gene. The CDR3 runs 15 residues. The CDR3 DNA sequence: TGTGCCAGCAGTTACTCCTCTAGCGGGAACTACGAGCAGTACTTC. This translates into CASSYSSSGNYEQYF.

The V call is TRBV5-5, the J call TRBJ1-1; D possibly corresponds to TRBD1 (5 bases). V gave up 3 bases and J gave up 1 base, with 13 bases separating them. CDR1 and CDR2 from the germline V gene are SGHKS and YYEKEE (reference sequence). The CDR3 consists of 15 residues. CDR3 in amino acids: CASSWGPGQNTEAFF. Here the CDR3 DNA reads TGTGCCAGCAGCTGGGGCCCTGGACAGAACACTGAAGCTTTCTTT.

Here the CDR3 DNA reads TGTGCCAGCAGGCAGGGGGCGCTTGAGCAGTACTTC. This codes for CASRQGALEQYF. The chain links TRBV2 to TRBJ2-7, with TRBD1 matching 8 bases. CDR1 SNHLY and CDR2 FYNNEI come from the germline V gene. Trimming cost V 6 bases and J 7 bases; bases outside gene matches: 5. CDR3 length: 12 residues.

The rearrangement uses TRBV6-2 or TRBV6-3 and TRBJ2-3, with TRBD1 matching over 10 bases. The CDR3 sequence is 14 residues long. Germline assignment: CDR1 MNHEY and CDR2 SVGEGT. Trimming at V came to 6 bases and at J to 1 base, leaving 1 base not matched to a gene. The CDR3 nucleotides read TGTGCCAGCAGCGGACAGGGGGGCACAGATACGCAGTATTTT. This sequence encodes CASSGQGGTDTQYF.

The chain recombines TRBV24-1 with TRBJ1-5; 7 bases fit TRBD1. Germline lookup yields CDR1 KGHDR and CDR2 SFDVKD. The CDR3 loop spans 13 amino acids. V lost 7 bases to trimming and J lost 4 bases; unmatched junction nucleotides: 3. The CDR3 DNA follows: TGTGCCACCAGCGACAGGGTAAATCAGCCCCAGCATTTT. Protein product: CATSDRVNQPQHF.

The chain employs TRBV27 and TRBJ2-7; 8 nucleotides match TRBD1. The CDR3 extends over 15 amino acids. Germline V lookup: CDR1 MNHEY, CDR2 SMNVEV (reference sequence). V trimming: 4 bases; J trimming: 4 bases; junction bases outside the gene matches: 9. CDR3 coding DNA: TGTGCCAGCAGTTCCCTCCGGGACAGGAGTTACGAGCAGTACTTC. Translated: CASSSLRDRSYEQYF.

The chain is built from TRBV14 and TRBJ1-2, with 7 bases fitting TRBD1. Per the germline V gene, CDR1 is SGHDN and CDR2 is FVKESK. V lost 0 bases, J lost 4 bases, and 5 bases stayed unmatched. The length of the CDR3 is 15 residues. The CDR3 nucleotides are TGTGCCAGCAGCCAAGACACCGGGACAGTCTATGGCTACACCTTC. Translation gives CASSQDTGTVYGYTF.

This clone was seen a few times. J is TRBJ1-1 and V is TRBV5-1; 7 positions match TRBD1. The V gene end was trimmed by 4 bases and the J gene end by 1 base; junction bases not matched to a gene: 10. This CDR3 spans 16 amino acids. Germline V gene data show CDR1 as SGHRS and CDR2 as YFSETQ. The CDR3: CASSRDPQGSNTEAFF. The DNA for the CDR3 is TGCGCCAGCAGCCGGGACCCACAGGGGTCGAACACTGAAGCTTTCTTT.

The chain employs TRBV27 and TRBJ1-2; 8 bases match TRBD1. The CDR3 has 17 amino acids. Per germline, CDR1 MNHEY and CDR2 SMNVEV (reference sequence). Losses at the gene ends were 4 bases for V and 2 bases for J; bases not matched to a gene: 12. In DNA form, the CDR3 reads TGTGCCAGCAGTTCACACAGGGGGGCAGTCCCGAACTATGGCTACACCTTC. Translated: CASSSHRGAVPNYGYTF.

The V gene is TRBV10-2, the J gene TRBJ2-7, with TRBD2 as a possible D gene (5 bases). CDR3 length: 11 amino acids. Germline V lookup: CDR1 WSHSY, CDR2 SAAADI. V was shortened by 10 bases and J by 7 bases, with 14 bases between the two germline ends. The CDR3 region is CATRSEGEQYF. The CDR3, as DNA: TGCGCCACCCGATCAGAGGGAGAGCAGTACTTC.

The CDR3 DNA sequence: TGTGCCAGCAGTTCACCGGGACAGGGGCTATACAATGAGCAGTTCTTC. Amino acid sequence: CASSSPGQGLYNEQFF. The chain is built from TRBV11-2 and TRBJ2-1; 10 nucleotides match TRBD1. This CDR3 is 16 amino acids long. Germline values: CDR1 SGHAT, CDR2 FQNNGV. The J segment lost 4 bases and the V segment lost 6 bases, leaving 9 bases of the junction unmatched.

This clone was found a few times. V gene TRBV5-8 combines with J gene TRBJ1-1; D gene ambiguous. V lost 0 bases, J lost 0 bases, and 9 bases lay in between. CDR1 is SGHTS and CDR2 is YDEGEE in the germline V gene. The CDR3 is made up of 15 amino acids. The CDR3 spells CASSLGAGLNTEAFF. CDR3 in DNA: TGTGCCAGCAGCTTGGGGGCGGGGTTGAACACTGAAGCTTTCTTT.

CDR3 amino acids: CASSLWEKTYEQYF. The DNA of the CDR3 is TGTGCCAGCAGCTTATGGGAGAAAACCTACGAGCAGTACTTC. The rearrangement joins TRBV11-2 to TRBJ2-7; D perhaps matches TRBD2 (5 bases). Germline V gene data show CDR1 as SGHAT and CDR2 as FQNNGV. V was trimmed by 2 bases and J by 2 bases, leaving 10 bases between them. The CDR3 has 14 residues.

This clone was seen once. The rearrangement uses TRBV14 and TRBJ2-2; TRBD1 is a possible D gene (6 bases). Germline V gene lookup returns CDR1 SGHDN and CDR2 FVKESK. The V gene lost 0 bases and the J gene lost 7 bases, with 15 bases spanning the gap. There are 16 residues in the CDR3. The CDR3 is CASSQDFTGMGGELFF. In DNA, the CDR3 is TGTGCCAGCAGCCAAGACTTTACAGGGATGGGCGGGGAGCTGTTTTTT.

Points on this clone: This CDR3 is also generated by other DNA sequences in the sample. This CDR3 reads CASSLVGGDYGYTF. As DNA, the CDR3 is TGCGCCAGCAGCTTGGTAGGAGGGGACTATGGCTACACCTTC. J is TRBJ1-2 and V is TRBV5-1; D may be TRBD1 (5 bases). Germline CDR1 is SGHRS and CDR2 is YFSETQ. The CDR3 is 14 amino acids. V was pared by 0 bases and J by 3 bases, with 9 bases between.

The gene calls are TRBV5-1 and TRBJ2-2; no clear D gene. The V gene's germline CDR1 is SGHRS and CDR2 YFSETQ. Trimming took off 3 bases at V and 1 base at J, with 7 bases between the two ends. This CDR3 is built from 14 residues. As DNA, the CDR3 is TGCGCCAGCAGCTCGACGGGGAACACCGGGGAGCTGTTTTTT. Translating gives CASSSTGNTGELFF.

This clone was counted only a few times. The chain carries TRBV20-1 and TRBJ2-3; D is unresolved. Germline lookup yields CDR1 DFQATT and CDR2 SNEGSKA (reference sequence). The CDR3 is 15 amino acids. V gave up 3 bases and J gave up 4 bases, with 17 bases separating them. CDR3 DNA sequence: TGCAGTGCTAGTCGAGTAGCCGGCTATGCAGATACGCAGTATTTT. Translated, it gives CSASRVAGYADTQYF.

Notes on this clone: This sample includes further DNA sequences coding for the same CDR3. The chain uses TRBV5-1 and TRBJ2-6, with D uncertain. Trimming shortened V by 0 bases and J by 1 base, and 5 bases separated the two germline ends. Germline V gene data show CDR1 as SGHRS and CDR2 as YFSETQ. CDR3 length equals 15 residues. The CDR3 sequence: CASSLGGSGANVLTF. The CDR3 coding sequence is TGCGCCAGCAGCTTGGGAGGTTCTGGGGCCAACGTCCTGACTTTC. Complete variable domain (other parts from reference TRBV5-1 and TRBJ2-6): KAGVTQTPRYLIKTRGQQVTLSCSPISGHRSVSWYQQTPGQGLQFLFEYFSETQRNKGNFPGRFSGRQFSNSRSEMNVSTLELGDSALYLCASSLGGSGANVLTFGAGSRLTVL.

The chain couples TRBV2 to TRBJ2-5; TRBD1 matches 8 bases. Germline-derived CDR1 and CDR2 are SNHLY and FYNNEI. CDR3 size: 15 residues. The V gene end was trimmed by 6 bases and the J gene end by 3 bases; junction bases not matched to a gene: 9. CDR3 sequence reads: CASSPETTGEETQYF. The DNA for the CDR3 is TGTGCCAGCAGCCCGGAAACGACAGGGGAAGAGACCCAGTACTTC.

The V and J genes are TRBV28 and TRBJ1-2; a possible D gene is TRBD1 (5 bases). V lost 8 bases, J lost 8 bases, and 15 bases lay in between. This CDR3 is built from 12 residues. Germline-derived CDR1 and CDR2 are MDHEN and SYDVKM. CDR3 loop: CASGGKILGYTF. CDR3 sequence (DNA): TGTGCCAGCGGGGGGAAAATATTGGGCTACACCTTC.

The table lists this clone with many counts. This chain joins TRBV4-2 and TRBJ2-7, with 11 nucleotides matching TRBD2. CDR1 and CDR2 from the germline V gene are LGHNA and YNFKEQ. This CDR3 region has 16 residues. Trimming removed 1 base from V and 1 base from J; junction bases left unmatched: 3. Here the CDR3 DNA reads TGTGCCAGCAGCCAAGTTCTAGCGGGAGGTTCCTACGAGCAGTACTTC. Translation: CASSQVLAGGSYEQYF.

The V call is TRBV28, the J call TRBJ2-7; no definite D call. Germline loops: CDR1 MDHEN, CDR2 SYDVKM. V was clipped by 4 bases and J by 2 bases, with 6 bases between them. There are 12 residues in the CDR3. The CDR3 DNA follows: TGTGCCAGCAGTTCGACTCCCTACGAGCAGTACTTC. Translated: CASSSTPYEQYF.

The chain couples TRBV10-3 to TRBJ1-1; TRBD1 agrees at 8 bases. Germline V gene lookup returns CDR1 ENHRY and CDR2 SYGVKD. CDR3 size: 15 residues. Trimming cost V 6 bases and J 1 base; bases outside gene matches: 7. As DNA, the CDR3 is TGTGCCATCAGCGACGCAGGGGGCCCGAACACTGAAGCTTTCTTT. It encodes CAISDAGGPNTEAFF.

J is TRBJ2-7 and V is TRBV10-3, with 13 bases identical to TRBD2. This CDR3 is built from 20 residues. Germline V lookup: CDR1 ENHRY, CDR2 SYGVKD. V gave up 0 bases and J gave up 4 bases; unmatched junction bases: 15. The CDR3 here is CAISESKLAGGPTSWYEQYF. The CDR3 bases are TGTGCCATCAGTGAGTCGAAACTAGCGGGAGGGCCAACTAGTTGGTACGAGCAGTACTTC.